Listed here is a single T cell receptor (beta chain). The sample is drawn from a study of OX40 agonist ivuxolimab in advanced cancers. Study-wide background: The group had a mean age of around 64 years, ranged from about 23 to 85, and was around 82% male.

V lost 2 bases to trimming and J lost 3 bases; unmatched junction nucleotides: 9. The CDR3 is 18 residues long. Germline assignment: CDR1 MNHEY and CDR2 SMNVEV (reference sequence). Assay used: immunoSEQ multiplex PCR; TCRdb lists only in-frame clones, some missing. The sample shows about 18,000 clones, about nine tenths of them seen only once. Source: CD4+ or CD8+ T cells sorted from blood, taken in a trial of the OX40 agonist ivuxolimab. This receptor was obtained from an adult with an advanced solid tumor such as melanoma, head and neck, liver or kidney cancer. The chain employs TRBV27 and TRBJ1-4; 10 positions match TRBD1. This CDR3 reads CASSLNGPGTGANEKLFF. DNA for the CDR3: TGTGCCAGCAGTTTAAACGGTCCCGGGACAGGGGCTAATGAAAAACTGTTTTTT.